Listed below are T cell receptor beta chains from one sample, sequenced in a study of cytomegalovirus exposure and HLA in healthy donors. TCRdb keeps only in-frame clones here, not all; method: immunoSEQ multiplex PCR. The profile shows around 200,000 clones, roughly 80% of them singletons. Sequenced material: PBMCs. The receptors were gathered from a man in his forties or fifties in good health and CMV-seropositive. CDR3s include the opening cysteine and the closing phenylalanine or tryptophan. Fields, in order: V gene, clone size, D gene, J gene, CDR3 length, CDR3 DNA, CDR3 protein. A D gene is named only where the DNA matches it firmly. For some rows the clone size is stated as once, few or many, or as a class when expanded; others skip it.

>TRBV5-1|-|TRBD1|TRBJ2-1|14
TGCGCCAGCAGCCAGTGGACAGGGGCGAATGAGCAGTTCTTC
CASSQWTGANEQFF
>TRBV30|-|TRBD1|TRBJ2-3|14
TGTGCCTGGAGTGTCGGGCAGGGGGTAGATACGCAGTATTTT
CAWSVGQGVDTQYF
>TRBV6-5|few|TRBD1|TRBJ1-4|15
TGTGCCACCAGAACAGGGGAGGTGACTAATGAAAAACTGTTTTTT
CATRTGEVTNEKLFF
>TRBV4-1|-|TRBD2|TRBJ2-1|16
TGCGCCAGCAGCCAAGAGAGCGCGGGGGGGCCCAATGAGCAGTTCTTC
CASSQESAGGPNEQFF
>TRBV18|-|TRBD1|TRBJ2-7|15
TGTGCCAGCTCACCTGGACAGGGGAAAGGCTACGAGCAGTACTTC
CASSPGQGKGYEQYF
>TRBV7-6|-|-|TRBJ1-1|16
TGTGCCAGCAGCCCGGAGGCCCGGGATCCTATCACTGAAGCTTTCTTT
CASSPEARDPITEAFF
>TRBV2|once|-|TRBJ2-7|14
TGTGCCAGCAGTGAAACGGTTAGCTCCTACGAGCAGTACTTC
CASSETVSSYEQYF
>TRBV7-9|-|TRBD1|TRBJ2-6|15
TGTGCCAGCAGCTACAGGGGTTCTGGGGCCAACGTCCTGACTTTC
CASSYRGSGANVLTF
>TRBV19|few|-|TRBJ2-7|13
TGTGCCAGTAATGTGGGGGGCTCCTACGAGCAGTACTTC
CASNVGGSYEQYF
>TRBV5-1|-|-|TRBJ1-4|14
TGCGCCAGCAGCTTTCGGCGGCTTAATGAAAAACTGTTTTTT
CASSFRRLNEKLFF
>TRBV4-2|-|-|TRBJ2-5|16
TGTGCCAGCAGCCAAGATGGTTCGGGGGGCCTGGGGACCCAGTACTTC
CASSQDGSGGLGTQYF
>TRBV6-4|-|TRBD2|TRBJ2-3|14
TGTGCCAGCAGCCTAGCGGGGGAGACAGATACGCAGTATTTT
CASSLAGETDTQYF
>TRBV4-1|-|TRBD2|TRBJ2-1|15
TGCGCCAGCAGCCAGACTAGCGGAACCTACAATGAGCAGTTCTTC
CASSQTSGTYNEQFF
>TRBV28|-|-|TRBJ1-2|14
TGTGCCAGCAGTTCTGGGCCGCTCCACTATGGCTACACCTTC
CASSSGPLHYGYTF
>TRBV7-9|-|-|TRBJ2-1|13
TGTGCCAGCAGCTTACATAACAACAATGAGCAGTTCTTC
CASSLHNNNEQFF
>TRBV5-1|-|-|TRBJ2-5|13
TGCGCCAGCAGCCCGGCGGGGACCGAGACCCAGTACTTC
CASSPAGTETQYF
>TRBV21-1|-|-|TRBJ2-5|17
TGTGCCAGCAGGGGACTAGCGGGGGGTCCACGCCCAGAGACCCAGTACTTC
CASRGLAGGPRPETQYF
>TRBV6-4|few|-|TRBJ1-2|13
TGTGCCAGCAGTTTGACAGGAGCCTATGGCTACACCTTC
CASSLTGAYGYTF
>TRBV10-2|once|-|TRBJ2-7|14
TGCGCCAGCAGAGAAACCGGACAGGGAGGGGAGCAGTACTTC
CASRETGQGGEQYF
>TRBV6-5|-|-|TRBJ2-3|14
TGTGCCAGCAGCTCTAGACGGGGCACAGATACGCAGTATTTT
CASSSRRGTDTQYF
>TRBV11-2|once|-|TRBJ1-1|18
TGTGCCAGCAGCTTAGGGGAGGGTTGGACGGTCGAGAACACTGAAGCTTTCTTT
CASSLGEGWTVENTEAFF
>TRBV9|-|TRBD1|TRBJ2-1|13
TGTGCCAGCAGCCCCCAGGGGGACAATGAGCAGTTCTTC
CASSPQGDNEQFF
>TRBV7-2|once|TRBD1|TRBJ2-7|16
TGTGCCAGCAGCCATAGAACCGGGACAGGGACCAACGAGCAGTACTTC
CASSHRTGTGTNEQYF
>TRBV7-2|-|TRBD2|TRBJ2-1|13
TGTGCCAGCACCCTAGCGGGGGGCAATGAGCAGTTCTTC
CASTLAGGNEQFF
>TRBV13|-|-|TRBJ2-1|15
TGTGCCAGCAGCTTCGGGTCAAGCTCCTACAATGAGCAGTTCTTC
CASSFGSSSYNEQFF
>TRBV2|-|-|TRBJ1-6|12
TGTGCCACCGGGGGGGGAGAATCACCCCTCCACTTT
CATGGGESPLHF
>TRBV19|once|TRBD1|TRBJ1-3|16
TGTGCCAGTAGTAAGGGACCCGGGACAGAAGGAAACACCATATATTTT
CASSKGPGTEGNTIYF